What follows are 10 T cell receptor beta chains derived from one specimen sequenced in a study of post-analysis software for immune sequencing data. Study-level points and caveats: Comparison of patients with controls showed roughly five TRBV segments more frequent in patients, TRBV5-6, TRBV5-1 and TRBV20-1 among them.

Carried by the TCR beta cDNA libraries were unique molecular identifiers. TCRdb called the PCR reads again in MiXCR, with one record for every CDR3 protein. Of 350,000 to 500,000 distinct CDR3 sequences in the sample, 35% to 45% were seen once. What these receptors recognize is not known. The sample consisted of blood. The receptor source for this set is a girl aged 2-10 years with multiple sclerosis.

The chain has TRBV9 and TRBJ2-5; TRBD2 aligns across 7 bases. The J call may be wrong; the DNA end is better matched by TRBJ2-7. The germline CDR1 and CDR2 sequences are SGDLS and YYNGEE. The CDR3 totals 13 residues. This CDR3 reads CASTPSGPYEQYF. In DNA, the CDR3 is TGTGCCAGTACTCCTAGCGGCCCCTACGAGCAGTACTTC.

The chain carries TRBV29-1 and TRBJ2-1; 9 positions match TRBD2. The CDR3 spans 15 residues. The germline gives CDR1 SQVTM, CDR2 ANQGSEA. Trimming took 7 bases from V and 5 from J; bases not matched to a gene: 12. CDR3 coding DNA: TGCAGCGCTGCCTCGGCGCGGGAGGGGCACAATGAGCAGTTCTTC. It translates to CSAASAREGHNEQFF.

The chain has TRBV7-9 and TRBJ2-4; possibly TRBD2 for D (6 bases). Gene TRBJ2-7 matches the end of the DNA better, so the J call may be wrong. This CDR3 region has 15 residues. Germline V CDR1 and CDR2: SEHNR, FQNEAQ (reference sequence). In nucleotides, the CDR3 is TGTGCCAGCAGCTCACCTTCCTTGGGGGGCTACGAGCAGTACTTC. Amino acid sequence: CASSSPSLGGYEQYF.

This chain joins TRBV29-1 and TRBJ2-7; possibly TRBD1 for D (7 bases). Germline-derived CDR1 and CDR2 are SQVTM and ANQGSEA. V dropped 6 bases and J dropped 4 bases, with 16 bases sitting between them. CDR3 size: 13 residues. The CDR3 bases are TGCAGCGTGGTTCAGGGGGGCAGTTACGAGCAGTACTTC. As protein: CSVVQGGSYEQYF.

Points on this clonotype: This may be a read error: a much more frequent sequence differs by one nucleotide. The chain combines TRBV27 with TRBJ1-6; D is undetermined. The V gene's germline CDR1 is MNHEY and CDR2 SMNVEV (reference sequence). The V end lost 6 bases, the J end lost 7 bases, and 4 bases lay between the germline ends. There are 11 residues in the CDR3. The CDR3 DNA follows: TGTGCCAGCAGGTTAAATTCACCCCTCCACTTT. This sequence encodes CASRLNSPLHF.

This clonotype was observed a few times. The CDR3 sequence is CSAGDPEGHEKLFF. In DNA, the CDR3 is TGCAGCGCCGGGGATCCCGAGGGACATGAAAAACTGTTTTTT. J is TRBJ1-4 and V is TRBV29-1; perhaps TRBD1 as D (5 bases). CDR3 length: 14 amino acids. V was trimmed by 7 bases and J by 6 bases, leaving 18 bases between them. Germline V lookup: CDR1 SQVTM, CDR2 ANQGSEA.

This clonotype has at least ten counts. V gene TRBV15 combines with J gene TRBJ2-1; tentatively, D is TRBD1 (6 bases). Trimming stripped 3 bases from V and 5 bases from J, with 17 bases between. The germline gives CDR1 LNHNV, CDR2 YYDKDF (reference sequence). This CDR3 spans 16 amino acids. The DNA for the CDR3 is TGTGCCACCAGCAGCCCAGGGACAAATTTCGACAATGAGCAGTTCTTC. Translated: CATSSPGTNFDNEQFF.

V gene TRBV20-1 combines with J gene TRBJ2-7, with D tentatively TRBD1 (5 bases). Germline V gene lookup returns CDR1 DFQATT and CDR2 SNEGSKA (reference sequence). This CDR3 is 13 amino acids long. V lost 6 bases and J 5 bases, leaving 17 bases between the germline ends. The DNA for the CDR3 is TGCAGTGCCTCGGACACCGTTGACGACGAGCAGTACTTC. As protein: CSASDTVDDEQYF.

CDR3 sequence reads: CAISYRGDNTEAFF. In DNA form, the CDR3 reads TGTGCCATCAGTTACAGGGGGGATAACACTGAAGCTTTCTTT. The V call is TRBV10-3, the J call TRBJ1-1; 8 nucleotides match TRBD1. With V trimmed by 5 bases and J by 2 bases, 4 bases remained unmatched. Per the germline V gene, CDR1 is ENHRY and CDR2 is SYGVKD. This CDR3 comprises 14 residues.

The CDR3 is CASSYSRLVATDTQYF. The CDR3 DNA sequence: TGTGCCAGCAGTTATTCACGGTTGGTCGCGACAGATACGCAGTATTTT. This sequence joins TRBV6-2 or TRBV6-3 and TRBJ2-3; D unclear. Germline CDR1 is MNHEY and CDR2 is SVGEGT. V lost 3 bases to trimming and J lost 3 bases, with 16 bases between them. This CDR3 has 16 residues.